This T cell receptor (beta chain) is drawn from a study of siplizumab effects on memory and regulatory T cells. Study results and limitations: Naive T cells were seen as more diverse than memory cells and as major alloresponse contributors.

This clone was seen once. The antigen remains unidentified. After removal of 2 bases from V and 5 bases from J, the junction contained 8 bases not matched to a gene. Germline loops: CDR1 SGHTA, CDR2 FQGNSA. The CDR3 is 16 residues long. TCR templates numbering roughly 94,000 were assayed per sample. TCRdb's copy holds only in-frame clones and misses some; the assay was immunoSEQ multiplex PCR. The sample consists of roughly 50,000 clones, 95% to 97% of them appearing once. The material sequenced was naive CD4+ T cells sorted from blood. The chain uses TRBV7-2 and TRBJ2-5, with TRBD2 matching over 10 bases. This clonotype was sampled from a human donor in good health. CDR3 residues: CASSLRASGSRETQYF. Written as DNA, the CDR3 is TGTGCCAGCAGCTTAAGGGCTAGCGGGAGTCGGGAGACCCAGTACTTC.